This T cell receptor (beta chain) was sequenced during a study of PD-1 blockade in classical Hodgkin lymphoma. Findings of the study overall: CD4+ but not CD8+ TCR diversity rose significantly by C4D1. The origin of the repertoire differences remains undefined, with disease activity or prior therapy as possible causes.

TCRdb's copy holds only in-frame clones and misses some; the assay was immunoSEQ multiplex PCR. The table lists under 25,000 clones, about four fifths of them singletons. This clone was observed once. Its antigen is not identified. From germline, CDR1 is SEHNR and CDR2 FQNEAQ (reference sequence). The CDR3 sequence is 17 residues long. Trimming stripped 1 base from V and 0 bases from J, with 13 bases between. Every single patient, without exception, relapsed after autologous stem cell transplantation, and brentuximab vedotin exposure varied. J is TRBJ2-4 and V is TRBV7-9; D perhaps matches TRBD1 (7 bases). The receptor was derived from a human donor with classical Hodgkin lymphoma. The sample in question was peripheral blood mononuclear cells (PBMCs), obtained at baseline. The CDR3 reads CASSLGAGGLAKNIQYF. As DNA, the CDR3 is TGTGCCAGCAGCTTAGGGGCAGGGGGACTAGCCAAAAACATTCAGTACTTC.